The next 19 T cell receptor beta chains were all read from a single sample in a study of blood T cell repertoires in COVID-19. Repertoires were generated with immunoSEQ multiplex PCR, while TCRdb's copy carries only in-frame clones and drops some. The sample shows roughly 140,000 clones, around 80% of them seen only once. The specimen sequenced was peripheral blood. Source of these receptors: a man in his fifties or sixties with acute or convalescent COVID-19.

The rearrangement uses TRBV5-1 and TRBJ2-5; the match to TRBD2 covers 11 bases. Trimming cost V 6 bases and J 4 bases; bases outside gene matches: 8. From germline, CDR1 is SGHRS and CDR2 YFSETQ. This CDR3 is 15 amino acids long. The CDR3 bases are TGCGCCAGCAAGTCCCTAGCGGGAGGCCCAGAGACCCAGTACTTC. Its translation: CASKSLAGGPETQYF.

V and J are TRBV3-1 (or the pseudogene TRBV3-2) and TRBJ1-2; 11 bases match TRBD1. V shed 4 bases and J 4 bases; nucleotides not matched to a gene: 8. Germline loops: CDR1 LGHDT, CDR2 YNNKEL (reference sequence). The CDR3 length is 16 residues. CDR3 coding DNA: TGTGCCAGCAGCCGTGGGACAGGGGGTCGCATCTATGGCTACACCTTC. It codes for CASSRGTGGRIYGYTF.

This rearrangement joins TRBV5-4 to TRBJ2-6; possibly TRBD2 for D (6 bases). The germline gives CDR1 SGHNT, CDR2 YYREEE (reference sequence). Trimming left V 4 bases short and J 2 bases short, with 10 bases between. CDR3 size: 15 residues. CDR3 in amino acids: CASSAGTPGANVLTF. The DNA of the CDR3 is TGTGCCAGCAGCGCCGGGACTCCTGGGGCCAACGTCCTGACTTTC.

The chain links TRBV5-1 to TRBJ2-1, with 13 nucleotides matching TRBD2. The germline gives CDR1 SGHRS, CDR2 YFSETQ. The junction had 8 bases not matched to a gene; V was cut back by 4 bases and J by 7 bases. This CDR3 comprises 16 residues. In nucleotides, the CDR3 is TGCGCCAGCAGCGCACCGGGACTAGCGGGACATAATGAGCAGTTCTTC. Its translation: CASSAPGLAGHNEQFF. Based on the CDR3 plus reference TRBV5-1 and TRBJ2-1, the full variable domain is KAGVTQTPRYLIKTRGQQVTLSCSPISGHRSVSWYQQTPGQGLQFLFEYFSETQRNKGNFPGRFSGRQFSNSRSEMNVSTLELGDSALYLCASSAPGLAGHNEQFFGPGTRLTVL.

The chain has TRBV28 and TRBJ2-1; 12 bases match TRBD2. Germline CDR1 and CDR2: MDHEN and SYDVKM. Germline trimming cut 6 bases from V and 15 bases from J; bases unmatched to any gene: 12. The CDR3 loop spans 14 amino acids. The CDR3 region is CASRIDLAGGRGFF. Written as DNA, the CDR3 is TGTGCCAGCAGAATAGATCTAGCGGGAGGGCGCGGGTTCTTC.

The chain joins TRBV7-9 to TRBJ2-3; 10 bases are shared with TRBD2. J lost 4 bases, V lost 9 bases, and 13 bases had no gene match. The CDR3 totals 16 residues. The V gene's germline CDR1 is SEHNR and CDR2 FQNEAQ (reference sequence). CDR3 protein: CASSRGAGGISDTQYF. CDR3 coding DNA: TGTGCCAGTAGCCGGGGAGCGGGAGGGATATCAGATACGCAGTATTTT. Complete variable domain (other parts from reference TRBV7-9 and TRBJ2-3): DTGVSQNPRHKITKRGQNVTFRCDPISEHNRLYWYRQTLGQGPEFLTYFQNEAQLEKSRLLSDRFSAERPKGSFSTLEIQRTEQGDSAMYLCASSRGAGGISDTQYFGPGTRLTVL.

The V and J genes are TRBV6-1 and TRBJ2-1, with 14 nucleotides matching TRBD2. From germline, CDR1 is MNHNS and CDR2 SASEGT. Losses at the gene ends were 3 bases for V and 10 bases for J; bases not matched to a gene: 5. The CDR3 sequence is 15 residues long. The CDR3 region has the DNA TGTGCCAGCAGTGAGACTAGCGGGAGGGCCTGGGAGCAGTTCTTC. Its protein product is CASSETSGRAWEQFF.

There are many counts of this clone. The chain joins TRBV5-1 to TRBJ2-7; TRBD2 agrees at 8 bases. Germline CDR1 and CDR2: SGHRS and YFSETQ. This CDR3 has 15 residues. V shed 1 base and J 2 bases; nucleotides not matched to a gene: 5. The CDR3 reads CASSLRLAGTYEQYF. The CDR3 DNA reads as TGCGCCAGCAGCTTGAGATTAGCGGGAACCTACGAGCAGTACTTC.

The chain recombines TRBV10-3 with TRBJ2-3; 10 nucleotides align to TRBD2. The J segment lost 6 bases and the V segment lost 8 bases, leaving 5 bases of the junction unmatched. Germline V gene lookup returns CDR1 ENHRY and CDR2 SYGVKD. This CDR3 is built from 13 residues. In nucleotides, the CDR3 is TGTGCCATCGAAGCGGGAGGGTCCGATACGCAGTATTTT. This codes for CAIEAGGSDTQYF.

V usage is TRBV7-9 and J usage is TRBJ1-5; D possibly corresponds to TRBD1 (5 bases). Trimming removed 1 base from V and 4 bases from J, with 8 bases in between. Germline CDR1 SEHNR, CDR2 FQNEAQ (reference sequence). There are 14 residues in the CDR3. The CDR3 DNA reads TGTGCCAGCAGCTTAGGGGGCAGGAATCAGCCCCAGCATTTT. Protein sequence: CASSLGGRNQPQHF.

The rearrangement links TRBV7-8 to TRBJ2-7, with D unclear. The CDR3 loop spans 16 amino acids. The germline CDR1 and CDR2 sequences are SGHVS and FQNEAQ. Trimming removed 0 bases from V and 3 bases from J, with 15 bases in between. The DNA for the CDR3 is TGTGCCAGCAGCTTAGCTCCTAGAGCCCCTCGCTACGAGCAGTACTTC. Encoded protein: CASSLAPRAPRYEQYF.

The chain uses TRBV3-1 (or the pseudogene TRBV3-2) and TRBJ2-3; TRBD2 is a possible D gene (5 bases). CDR1 is LGHDT and CDR2 is YNNKEL in the germline V gene (reference sequence). The CDR3 consists of 12 residues. V lost 4 bases to trimming and J lost 5 bases, with 7 bases between them. CDR3 in amino acids: CASSLAGDTQYF. The CDR3 region has the DNA TGTGCCAGCAGCCTCGCGGGAGATACGCAGTATTTT.

DNA of the CDR3: TGTGCCAGCAGCCAAGAGGCGGGAGGGGGCACCGGGGAGCTGTTTTTT. It specifies CASSQEAGGGTGELFF. V is TRBV3-1 (or the pseudogene TRBV3-2) and J is TRBJ2-2; the match to TRBD2 covers 9 bases. V was clipped by 0 bases and J by 4 bases; unmatched bases: 3. This CDR3 contains 16 residues. CDR1 is LGHDT, CDR2 YNNKEL, per germline (reference sequence).

The table lists this clone with a few counts. V is TRBV27 and J is TRBJ1-4, with 7 bases that match TRBD1. J lost 8 bases, V lost 2 bases, and 8 bases had no gene match. The CDR3 sequence is 15 residues long. Germline CDR1 reads MNHEY; CDR2 reads SMNVEV (reference sequence). The CDR3 coding sequence is TGTGCCAGCAGTTTAGGGTCGGGAGGGGGCGAAAAACTGTTTTTT. Translated: CASSLGSGGGEKLFF.

This rearrangement joins TRBV4-1 to TRBJ2-5; 7 bases map to TRBD1. The CDR3 is made up of 18 amino acids. Looked up from germline, CDR1 is MGHRA and CDR2 is YSYEKL. The V segment lost 0 bases and the J segment 1 base; nucleotides outside the gene matches: 11. The CDR3 DNA follows: TGCGCCAGCAGCCAAGAATATAGGACAGGTTTCTCCCAAGAGACCCAGTACTTC. Translated, it gives CASSQEYRTGFSQETQYF.

This clone was observed a few times. V usage is TRBV5-4 and J usage is TRBJ2-7; TRBD1 matches 8 bases. CDR3 length: 13 residues. The V segment lost 2 bases and the J segment 6 bases; nucleotides outside the gene matches: 4. Germline V lookup: CDR1 SGHNT, CDR2 YYREEE (reference sequence). The CDR3 nucleotides read TGTGCCAGCAGCTTCGACAGGGGCGCCGAGCAGTACTTC. Protein product: CASSFDRGAEQYF.

The chain is built from TRBV3-1 (or the pseudogene TRBV3-2) and TRBJ1-1; no clear D gene. Germline V gene data show CDR1 as LGHDT and CDR2 as YNNKEL (reference sequence). V gave up 0 bases and J gave up 4 bases, with 6 bases separating them. The CDR3 has 13 amino acids. CDR3 sequence: CASSQEFSTEAFF. The CDR3 region has the DNA TGTGCCAGCAGCCAAGAGTTCAGCACTGAAGCTTTCTTT.

For the CDR3, the DNA is TGCGCCAGCCGGGAGGACACTGAAGCTTTCTTT. Translated: CASREDTEAFF. The chain recombines TRBV10-2 with TRBJ1-1; D uncertain. Trimming shortened V by 8 bases and J by 3 bases, and 7 bases separated the two germline ends. From germline, CDR1 is WSHSY and CDR2 SAAADI. The CDR3 contains 11 residues.

The chain uses TRBV19 and TRBJ1-1, with 11 bases that match TRBD1. The V segment lost 4 bases and the J segment 0 bases; nucleotides outside the gene matches: 7. Germline V gene data show CDR1 as LNHDA and CDR2 as SQIVND (reference sequence). The CDR3 runs to 17 residues. CDR3 nucleotides: TGTGCCAGTAGTACGGGACAGGGGGGCACGATGAACACTGAAGCTTTCTTT. As protein: CASSTGQGGTMNTEAFF. The full variable domain, its missing parts supplied by reference TRBV19 and TRBJ1-1, is DGGITQSPKYLFRKEGQNVTLSCEQNLNHDAMYWYRQDPGQGLRLIYYSQIVNDFQKGDIAEGYSVSREKKESFPLTVTSAQKNPTAFYLCASSTGQGGTMNTEAFFGQGTRLTVV.